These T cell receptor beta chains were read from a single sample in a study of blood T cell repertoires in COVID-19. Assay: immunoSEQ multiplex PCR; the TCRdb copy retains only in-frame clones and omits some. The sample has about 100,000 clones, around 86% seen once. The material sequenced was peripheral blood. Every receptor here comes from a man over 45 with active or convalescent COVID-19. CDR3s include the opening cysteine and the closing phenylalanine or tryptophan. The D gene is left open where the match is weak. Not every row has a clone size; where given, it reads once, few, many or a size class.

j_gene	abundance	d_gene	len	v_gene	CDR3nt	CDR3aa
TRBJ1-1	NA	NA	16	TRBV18	TGTGCCAGCTCACCACCGGCGGGGGGCGCGAACACTGAAGCTTTCTTT	CASSPPAGGANTEAFF
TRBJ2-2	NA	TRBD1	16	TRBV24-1	TGTGCCACCAGTGATGGGGGACAGGGGGCCCCCGGGGAGCTGTTTTTT	CATSDGGQGAPGELFF
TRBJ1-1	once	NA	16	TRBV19	TGTGCCAGTAGTATACGGGGCGGGGGCGTGAACACTGAAGCTTTCTTT	CASSIRGGGVNTEAFF
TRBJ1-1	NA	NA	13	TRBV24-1	TGTGCCACTAGCCAGGGAGGAAATACTGAAGCTTTCTTT	CATSQGGNTEAFF
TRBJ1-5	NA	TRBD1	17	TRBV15	TGTGCCACCAGCACAGGGACAGGGATGTATAACAATCAGCCCCAGCATTTT	CATSTGTGMYNNQPQHF
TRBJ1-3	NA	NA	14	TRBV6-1	TGTGCCAGCAGTGAATTGTCTTCTGGAAACACCATATATTTT	CASSELSSGNTIYF
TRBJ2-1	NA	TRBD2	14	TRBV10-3	TGTGCCATCACTCGACTAGCGGGGGATAATGAGCAGTTCTTC	CAITRLAGDNEQFF
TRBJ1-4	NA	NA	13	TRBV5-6	TGTGCCAGCGCGGCCGGGGTTAATGAAAAACTGTTTTTT	CASAAGVNEKLFF
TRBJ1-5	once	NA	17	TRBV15	TGTGCCACCAGCAGAGACCAAATGGACAGCCTCAATCAGCCCCAGCATTTT	CATSRDQMDSLNQPQHF
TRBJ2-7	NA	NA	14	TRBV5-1	TGCGCCAGCAGCCTTCGCGGGGGCTTCCACGAGCAGTACTTC	CASSLRGGFHEQYF
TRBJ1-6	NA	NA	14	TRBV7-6	TGTGCCAGCAGCTTATTATCCTATAATTCACCCCTCCACTTT	CASSLLSYNSPLHF
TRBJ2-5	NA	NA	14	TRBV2	TGTGCCAGCAGCCGGGACAAAGGGGAAGAGACCCAGTACTTC	CASSRDKGEETQYF
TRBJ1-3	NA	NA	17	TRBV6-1	TGTGCCAGCAGTGAATCTGGACAGCCTTCCTCTGGAAACACCATATATTTT	CASSESGQPSSGNTIYF
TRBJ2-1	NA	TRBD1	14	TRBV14	TGTGCCAGCAGCCTCTGGGACAGGGAGGCTGAGCAGTTCTTC	CASSLWDREAEQFF
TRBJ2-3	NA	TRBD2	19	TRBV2	TGTGCCAGCAGTCTCCCTTTGGGACTAGCGGGGGAGTTGGGAGATACGCAGTATTTT	CASSLPLGLAGELGDTQYF
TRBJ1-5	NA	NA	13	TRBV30	TGTGCCTGGAGTTCGGGGATGGGTCAGCCCCAGCATTTT	CAWSSGMGQPQHF
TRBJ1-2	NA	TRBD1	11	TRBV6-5	TGTGCCAGCAGTTGGACAGGGGGCTACACCTTC	CASSWTGGYTF
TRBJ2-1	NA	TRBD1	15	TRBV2	TGTGCCAGCAGCGTGACAGGGAGCTCCTACAATGAGCAGTTCTTC	CASSVTGSSYNEQFF
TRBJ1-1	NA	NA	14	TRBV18	TGTGCCAGCTCACCACCAGACGGGGTCACTGAAGCTTTCTTT	CASSPPDGVTEAFF
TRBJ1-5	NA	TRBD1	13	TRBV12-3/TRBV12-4	TGTGCCAGCAGACAGGGGGAGTATCAGCCCCAGCATTTT	CASRQGEYQPQHF
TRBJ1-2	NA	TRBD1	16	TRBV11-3	TGTGCCAGCAGCTTAGTGTTCGACAGGGCAGACTATGGCTACACCTTC	CASSLVFDRADYGYTF
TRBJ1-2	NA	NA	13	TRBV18	TGTGCCAGCTCGCCCACGGCGGGGATGGGCTACACCTTC	CASSPTAGMGYTF
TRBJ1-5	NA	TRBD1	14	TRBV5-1	TGCGCCAGCAGCGCCGGGACAGAGAATCAGCCCCAGCATTTT	CASSAGTENQPQHF
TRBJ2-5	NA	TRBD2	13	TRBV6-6	TGTGCCAGCAGATTAGCGGGGAAAGAGACCCAGTACTTC	CASRLAGKETQYF
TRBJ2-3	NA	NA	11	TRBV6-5	TGTGCCAGCGGACTATGGGATACGCAGTATTTT	CASGLWDTQYF
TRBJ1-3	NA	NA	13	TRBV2	TGTGCCAGCAAGCAGGGATGGACGAACACCATATATTTT	CASKQGWTNTIYF
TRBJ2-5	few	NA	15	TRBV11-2	TGTGCCAGCAGCTTAGGGCCAGCCACCAGGGAGACCCAGTACTTC	CASSLGPATRETQYF
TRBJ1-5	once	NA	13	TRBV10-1	TGCGCCAGCAGTGCAGGTAGCAATCAGCCCCAGCATTTT	CASSAGSNQPQHF
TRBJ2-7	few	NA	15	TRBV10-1	TGCGCCAGCAGTGGCGGGGACTTATCCACCTACGAGCAGTACTTC	CASSGGDLSTYEQYF